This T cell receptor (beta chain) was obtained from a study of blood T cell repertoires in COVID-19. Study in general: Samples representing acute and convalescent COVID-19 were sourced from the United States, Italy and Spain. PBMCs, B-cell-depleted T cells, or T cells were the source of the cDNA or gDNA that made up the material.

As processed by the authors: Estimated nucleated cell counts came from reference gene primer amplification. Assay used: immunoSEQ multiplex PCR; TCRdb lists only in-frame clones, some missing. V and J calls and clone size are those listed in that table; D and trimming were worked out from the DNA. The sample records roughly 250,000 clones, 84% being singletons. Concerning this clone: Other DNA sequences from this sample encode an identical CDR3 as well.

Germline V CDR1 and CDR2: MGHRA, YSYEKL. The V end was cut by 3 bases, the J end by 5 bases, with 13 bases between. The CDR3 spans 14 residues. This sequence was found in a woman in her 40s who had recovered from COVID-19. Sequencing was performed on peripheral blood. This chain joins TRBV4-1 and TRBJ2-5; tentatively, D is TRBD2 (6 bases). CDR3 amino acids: CASSQVSGGETQYF. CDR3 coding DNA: TGCGCCAGCAGCCAGGTTAGCGGAGGCGAGACCCAGTACTTC.